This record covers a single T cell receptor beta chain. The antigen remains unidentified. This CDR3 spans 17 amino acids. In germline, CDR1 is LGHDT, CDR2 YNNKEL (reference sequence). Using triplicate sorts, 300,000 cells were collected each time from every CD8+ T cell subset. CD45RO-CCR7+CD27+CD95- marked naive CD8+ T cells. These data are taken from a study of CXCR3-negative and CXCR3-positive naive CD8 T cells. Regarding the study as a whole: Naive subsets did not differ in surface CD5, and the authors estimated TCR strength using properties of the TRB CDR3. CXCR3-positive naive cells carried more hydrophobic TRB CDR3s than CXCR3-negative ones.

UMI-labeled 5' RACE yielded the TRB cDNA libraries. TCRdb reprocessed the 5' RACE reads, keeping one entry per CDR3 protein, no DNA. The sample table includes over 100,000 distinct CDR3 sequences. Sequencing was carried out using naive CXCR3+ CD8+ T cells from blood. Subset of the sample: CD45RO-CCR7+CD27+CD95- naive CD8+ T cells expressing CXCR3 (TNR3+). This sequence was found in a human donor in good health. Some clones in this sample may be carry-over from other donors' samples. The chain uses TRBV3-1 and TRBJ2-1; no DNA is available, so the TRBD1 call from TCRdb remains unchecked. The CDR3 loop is CASSQEVDKLSYNEQFF.